The rows below give T cell receptor beta chains drawn from one sample of a study of cytomegalovirus exposure and HLA in healthy donors. Data came from immunoSEQ multiplex PCR; TCRdb stores just in-frame clones and leaves some out. The sample carries approximately 100,000 clones, roughly 85% recorded once. Input material: PBMCs. Every receptor here comes from a woman between 35 and 50 years old in good health and CMV-seronegative. Each CDR3 is given with its conserved first and last residue. Each record gives: V gene, D gene, J gene, clone size, CDR3 DNA, CDR3 protein. A D gene is named only where the DNA matches it firmly. The size field is filled for only some rows; it gives once, few, many or a size class.

TRBV5-5	NA	TRBJ2-3	NA	TGTGCCAGCAGCTTAGGAGCAGATACGCAGTATTTT	CASSLGADTQYF
TRBV19	NA	TRBJ1-4	NA	TGTGCCAGTAGAAGAGGACTGGATGAAAAACTGTTTTTT	CASRRGLDEKLFF
TRBV30	TRBD2	TRBJ2-7	NA	TGTGCCTGGAGCCTAGCGGGGGGGCTGGACGAGCAGTACTTC	CAWSLAGGLDEQYF
TRBV5-8	NA	TRBJ2-5	NA	TGTGCCAGCAGCTTGGCCGCTGGAGGGGAAGAGACCCAGTACTTC	CASSLAAGGEETQYF
TRBV18	TRBD2	TRBJ2-1	NA	TGTGCCAGCTCACACCCGACTAGCGGAGCATACAATGAGCAGTTCTTC	CASSHPTSGAYNEQFF
TRBV30	NA	TRBJ1-3	once	TGTGCACAACAAACGGGAGGGGACACCATATATTTT	CAQQTGGDTIYF
TRBV28	TRBD2	TRBJ2-3	NA	TGTGCCAGCAGTTTAGTCGGGGGGGGAGATCCAGATACGCAGTATTTT	CASSLVGGGDPDTQYF
TRBV7-6	NA	TRBJ1-1	NA	TGTGCCAGCAGTATTGGACAGAGGAACACTGAAGCTTTCTTT	CASSIGQRNTEAFF
TRBV19	TRBD1	TRBJ1-5	NA	TGTGCCAGCGTGGACAGGGAAGGTTCGCAGCCCCAGCATTTT	CASVDREGSQPQHF
TRBV28	NA	TRBJ2-5	NA	TGTGCCAGCAGATCTCCAGGCTTGGAGACCCAGTACTTC	CASRSPGLETQYF
TRBV6-5	NA	TRBJ2-3	NA	TGTGCCAGCAGACCCATGGCTGCTAGCACAGATACGCAGTATTTT	CASRPMAASTDTQYF
TRBV10-3	TRBD2	TRBJ2-7	NA	TGTGCCATCAGTGAATCAGCGGGGGAGCAGTACTTC	CAISESAGEQYF
TRBV19	NA	TRBJ2-7	NA	TGTGCCAGTAGTCTGGACACCACCTACGAGCAGTACTTC	CASSLDTTYEQYF
TRBV19	TRBD2	TRBJ2-1	NA	TGTGCCAGTAGTATCGGGTCTAGCGGGAGGCGTAGGGCCAATGAGCAGTTCTTC	CASSIGSSGRRRANEQFF
TRBV9	TRBD1	TRBJ2-7	NA	TGTGCCAGCAGCGTAGGACAGGGGGGTGGCAACGAGCAGTACTTC	CASSVGQGGGNEQYF
TRBV5-1	TRBD2	TRBJ2-1	NA	TGCGCCAGCAGCTTGGAACTAGCGGGAGTAAGTGAGCAGTTCTTC	CASSLELAGVSEQFF
TRBV27	NA	TRBJ2-7	once	TGTGCCAGCGGACGGAGGGCCGGGAGCTCCTACGAGCAGTACTTC	CASGRRAGSSYEQYF
TRBV27	TRBD1	TRBJ1-2	NA	TGTGCCAGCAGTTTAACTCAGGGGGTGGGAGGCTACACCTTC	CASSLTQGVGGYTF
TRBV14	NA	TRBJ2-7	NA	TGTGCCAGCAGCCGTACAGCCCTGACCTCCTACGAGCAGTACTTC	CASSRTALTSYEQYF
TRBV29-1	NA	TRBJ2-3	few	TGCAGCGTTACCAGTAGCACAGATACGCAGTATTTT	CSVTSSTDTQYF
TRBV30	TRBD1	TRBJ1-1	once	TGTGCCTGGTTTCCTCCGCACGGGACAGGGGGCACTGAAGCTTTCTTT	CAWFPPHGTGGTEAFF
TRBV2	TRBD1	TRBJ1-4	NA	TGTGCCAGCGTGACAGGGGATGATGGTGAAAAACTGTTTTTT	CASVTGDDGEKLFF
TRBV10-3	TRBD1	TRBJ1-1	NA	TGTGCCATCAGAGGACAGGGGGCTCTAGTCACTGAAGCTTTCTTT	CAIRGQGALVTEAFF
TRBV5-1	NA	TRBJ2-3	NA	TGCGCCAGCAGCACGTCGAGGGACACAGATACGCAGTATTTT	CASSTSRDTDTQYF
TRBV5-4	NA	TRBJ2-3	once	TGTGCCAGCAGCTTGGAGGCGGGGCTAGCCCCAGATACGCAGTATTTT	CASSLEAGLAPDTQYF
TRBV5-5	TRBD1	TRBJ2-3	once	TGTGCCAGCAGCTTGGAACGACAGGGGGCAGATACGCAGTATTTT	CASSLERQGADTQYF
TRBV6-5	NA	TRBJ2-3	NA	TGTGCCAGCAGTTACGGGAGCCAGATCCCCACAGATACGCAGTATTTT	CASSYGSQIPTDTQYF
TRBV5-4	NA	TRBJ2-2	NA	TGTGCCAGCAGCTTAGGCGCAGGGCGAACCGGGGAGCTGTTTTTT	CASSLGAGRTGELFF
TRBV10-3	NA	TRBJ1-3	NA	TGTGCCATCAGTGACAGTCTCTCTGGAAACACCATATATTTT	CAISDSLSGNTIYF
TRBV7-9	TRBD1	TRBJ2-3	NA	TGTGCCAGCAGCTCTGGACAGGGGCCCACAGATACGCAGTATTTT	CASSSGQGPTDTQYF
TRBV11-2	NA	TRBJ2-7	NA	TGTGCCAGCAGCTACCAGTCTCAGCGGTCCGAGCAGTACTTC	CASSYQSQRSEQYF
TRBV5-1	NA	TRBJ2-5	NA	TGCGCCAGCAGCTTGGTTCCCAATACAGTCCAAGAGACCCAGTACTTC	CASSLVPNTVQETQYF
TRBV5-1	NA	TRBJ2-1	NA	TGCGCCAGCAGCTTTCAGCGATCCTCCTACAATGAGCAGTTCTTC	CASSFQRSSYNEQFF
TRBV29-1	NA	TRBJ2-2	NA	TGCAGCGTGATAAGGGGGGGTACCGGGGAGCTGTTTTTT	CSVIRGGTGELFF
TRBV27	NA	TRBJ1-6	NA	TGTGCCAGCAGTTTCGCGGGGCAAGGGAATTCACCCCTCCACTTT	CASSFAGQGNSPLHF
TRBV5-5	TRBD1	TRBJ1-4	few	TGTGCCAGCAGCTTAGAGGGGGCGAGAAAACTGTTTTTT	CASSLEGARKLFF
TRBV6-5	TRBD2	TRBJ2-7	NA	TGTGCCAGCAGACTATGGACGGGAGGCACCTACGAGCAGTACTTC	CASRLWTGGTYEQYF
TRBV6-6	NA	TRBJ1-1	NA	TGTGCCAGCAGTTACGGGGCAGGGGCCGCCGCTTTCTTT	CASSYGAGAAAFF
TRBV27	TRBD1	TRBJ2-1	NA	TGTGCCAGCAGTTTTACAGGGGCTGTCAATGAGCAGTTCTTC	CASSFTGAVNEQFF
TRBV28	NA	TRBJ2-7	once	TGTGCCAGCACGATGGCTTTGGTGTACGAGCAGTACTTC	CASTMALVYEQYF
TRBV7-9	NA	TRBJ1-1	NA	TGTGCCAGCAGCTTTACAGGGAAAAGCACTGAAGCTTTCTTT	CASSFTGKSTEAFF
TRBV27	NA	TRBJ2-2	few	TGTGCCAGCAGTCATGACATCACCGGGGAGCTGTTTTTT	CASSHDITGELFF
TRBV7-2	NA	TRBJ1-1	NA	TGTGCCAGCAGCCCTTACAGGAACACTGAAGCTTTCTTT	CASSPYRNTEAFF
TRBV11-2	NA	TRBJ1-1	NA	TGTGCCAGCAGCAATGGGAGGGGCACTGAAGCTTTCTTT	CASSNGRGTEAFF
TRBV4-2	TRBD2	TRBJ2-1	few	TGTGCCAGCAGCCAATGGGGGACTAGCGGAAGCAATGAGCAGTTCTTC	CASSQWGTSGSNEQFF
TRBV5-8	NA	TRBJ1-5	NA	TGTGCCAGCAGCTTCTATAGCAATCAGCCCCAGCATTTT	CASSFYSNQPQHF